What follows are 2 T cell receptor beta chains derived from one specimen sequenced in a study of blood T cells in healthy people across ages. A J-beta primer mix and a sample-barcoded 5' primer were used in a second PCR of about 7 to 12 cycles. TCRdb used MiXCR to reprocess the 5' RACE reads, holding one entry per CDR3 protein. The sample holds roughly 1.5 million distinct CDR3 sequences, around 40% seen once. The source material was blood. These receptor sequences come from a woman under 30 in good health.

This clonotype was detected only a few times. The CDR3 sequence: CASSPRRDRGPGANVLTF. The CDR3 nucleotides read TGTGCCAGCAGCCCCCGACGGGACAGGGGACCTGGGGCCAACGTCCTGACTTTC. The genes are TRBV12-3 or TRBV12-4 and TRBJ2-6; 10 bases align to TRBD1. Losses at the gene ends were 6 bases for V and 2 bases for J; bases not matched to a gene: 10. The CDR3 runs 18 residues.

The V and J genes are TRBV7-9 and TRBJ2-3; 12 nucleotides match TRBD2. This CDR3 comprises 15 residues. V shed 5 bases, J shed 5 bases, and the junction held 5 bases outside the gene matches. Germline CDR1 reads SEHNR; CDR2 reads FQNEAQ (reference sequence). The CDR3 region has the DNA TGTGCCAGCAGCGCTAGACTAGCGGGAGAAGATACGCAGTATTTT. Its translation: CASSARLAGEDTQYF.